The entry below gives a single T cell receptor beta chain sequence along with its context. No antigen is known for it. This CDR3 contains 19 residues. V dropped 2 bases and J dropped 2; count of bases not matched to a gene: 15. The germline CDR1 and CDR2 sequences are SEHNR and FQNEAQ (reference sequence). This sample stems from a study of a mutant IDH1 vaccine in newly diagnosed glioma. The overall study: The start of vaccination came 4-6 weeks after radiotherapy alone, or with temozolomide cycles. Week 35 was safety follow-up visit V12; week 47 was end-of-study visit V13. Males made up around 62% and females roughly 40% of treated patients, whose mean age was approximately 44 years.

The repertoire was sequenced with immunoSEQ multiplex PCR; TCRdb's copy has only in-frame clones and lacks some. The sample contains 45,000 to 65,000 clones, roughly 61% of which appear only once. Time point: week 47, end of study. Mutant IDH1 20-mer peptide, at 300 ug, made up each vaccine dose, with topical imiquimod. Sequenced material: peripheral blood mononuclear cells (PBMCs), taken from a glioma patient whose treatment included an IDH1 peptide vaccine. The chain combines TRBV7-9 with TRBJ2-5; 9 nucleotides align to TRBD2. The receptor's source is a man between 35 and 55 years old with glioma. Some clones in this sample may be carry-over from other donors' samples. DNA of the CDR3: TGTGCCAGCAGCTTAACGACTAGCGGATCGTGGGATCCTCAAGAGACCCAGTACTTC. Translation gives CASSLTTSGSWDPQETQYF.